This TCR beta chain was documented in a study of CD8 T cells in ankylosing spondylitis. Points from the study as a whole: Made up of fewer than 10 highly homologous variants, a TCR beta motif appeared characteristic of ankylosing spondylitis blood.

This clonotype was detected many times. No antigen is known for it. In making TCR beta libraries, quantitative 5'-RACE with molecular barcodes was used. TCRdb used MiXCR to reprocess the 5' RACE reads, holding one entry per CDR3 protein. Among 700,000 to 850,000 distinct CDR3 sequences listed, around 11% were seen once. Germline CDR1 and CDR2: SQVTM and ANQGSEA. Trimming pared 7 bases from V and 7 bases from J, leaving 19 bases between. This CDR3 comprises 13 residues. The sequence was obtained from a male donor with ankylosing spondylitis. The sequenced material came from blood, either unsorted or a sorted T cell fraction (not recorded which). This chain links TRBV29-1 with TRBJ1-2, with D perhaps TRBD1 (6 bases). The DNA for the CDR3 is TGCAGCGCTTTTAACGGGGGGCCCCCTGGCTACACCTTC. Translation: CSAFNGGPPGYTF.